This TCR beta chain was sequenced for a study of CXCR3-negative and CXCR3-positive naive CD8 T cells. Germline V gene data show CDR1 as MDHEN and CDR2 as SYDVKM. The CDR3 consists of 13 residues. Researchers prepared the TRB cDNA libraries using 5' RACE with UMI labels. TCRdb reprocessed the 5' RACE reads and keeps a single row for each CDR3 protein, giving no DNA. The sample table includes tens of thousands of distinct CDR3 sequences. Of note for this clonotype: What it recognizes is unknown.

Regarding the study as a whole: CXCR3-positive naive cells carried more hydrophobic TRB CDR3s than CXCR3-negative ones. TRBV-TRBJ usage matched between naive CXCR3-negative and CXCR3-positive cells but not between memory cells. In both naive subsets diversity was comparably high, whereas memory CD8+ cells showed much lower diversity.

The chain combines TRBV28 with TRBJ2-7; TCRdb proposes TRBD1, but this gene call is untestable without DNA. Material for sequencing was naive CXCR3- CD8+ T cells from blood. Noted subset: CD45RO-CCR7+CD27+CD95- naive CD8+ T cells lacking CXCR3 (TNR3-). The sequence was collected from a human donor in good health. Some clones in this sample may be carry-over from other donors' samples. This CDR3 is CASSLSDSYEQYF.